A selection of T cell receptor beta chains follows, all from one sample in a study of control samples from healthy donors and cancer patients. Sequenced by immunoSEQ multiplex PCR; TCRdb stores in-frame clones only, minus some. This table has tens of thousands of clones, 87% appearing once. The material sequenced was PBMCs. The receptor source for this set is a woman aged 45 to 65 with head and neck cancer. Both conserved end residues are part of each CDR3. D genes are given only for firm matches. The size of a clone is reported for some rows only, either as once, few or many, or as a class for expanded clones.

J gene: TRBJ1-2
D gene: NA
CDR3 length: 14
V gene: TRBV7-8
clone size: NA
CDR3 protein: CASSSRETNYGYTF
CDR3 DNA: TGTGCCAGCAGCTCCCGGGAGACTAACTATGGCTACACCTTC

J gene: TRBJ1-4
D gene: NA
CDR3 length: 16
V gene: TRBV7-8
clone size: few
CDR3 protein: CASSLHPGTSNEKLFF
CDR3 DNA: TGTGCCAGCAGCCTCCACCCCGGGACAAGTAATGAAAAACTGTTTTTT

J gene: TRBJ2-1
D gene: TRBD2
CDR3 length: 16
V gene: TRBV5-6
clone size: NA
CDR3 protein: CASSLLAGGYTSEQFF
CDR3 DNA: TGTGCCAGCAGCTTGCTAGCGGGGGGCTACACCAGTGAGCAGTTCTTC

J gene: TRBJ1-4
D gene: TRBD1
CDR3 length: 15
V gene: TRBV11-2
clone size: NA
CDR3 protein: CASSSGQVQGEKLFF
CDR3 DNA: TGTGCCAGCAGCTCCGGACAGGTTCAAGGTGAAAAACTGTTTTTT

J gene: TRBJ2-2
D gene: TRBD1
CDR3 length: 15
V gene: TRBV19
clone size: NA
CDR3 protein: CASKVGTANTGELFF
CDR3 DNA: TGTGCCAGTAAAGTGGGGACAGCGAACACCGGGGAGCTGTTTTTT

J gene: TRBJ2-7
D gene: TRBD2
CDR3 length: 16
V gene: TRBV5-1
clone size: NA
CDR3 protein: CASRYEPSGGAYEQYF
CDR3 DNA: TGCGCCAGCCGCTACGAGCCGAGCGGGGGGGCCTACGAGCAGTACTTC

J gene: TRBJ1-3
D gene: NA
CDR3 length: 15
V gene: TRBV6-4
clone size: NA
CDR3 protein: CASWEEEDSGNTIYF
CDR3 DNA: TGTGCCAGTTGGGAGGAGGAGGACTCTGGAAACACCATATATTTT

J gene: TRBJ2-1
D gene: NA
CDR3 length: 16
V gene: TRBV5-6
clone size: NA
CDR3 protein: CASSLMSQVGINEQFF
CDR3 DNA: TGTGCCAGCAGCTTGATGTCCCAGGTAGGGATAAATGAGCAGTTCTTC

J gene: TRBJ1-2
D gene: NA
CDR3 length: 16
V gene: TRBV30
clone size: NA
CDR3 protein: CAWSVRRQGGDYGYTF
CDR3 DNA: TGTGCCTGGAGTGTCAGGCGCCAGGGCGGCGACTATGGCTACACCTTC

J gene: TRBJ2-7
D gene: NA
CDR3 length: 14
V gene: TRBV6-1
clone size: NA
CDR3 protein: CASSEVPRRDEQYF
CDR3 DNA: TGTGCCAGCAGTGAGGTTCCACGTCGGGACGAGCAGTACTTC

J gene: TRBJ2-2
D gene: TRBD1
CDR3 length: 14
V gene: TRBV6-2/TRBV6-3
clone size: NA
CDR3 protein: CASSDRGDTGELFF
CDR3 DNA: TGTGCCAGCAGTGACAGGGGTGACACCGGGGAGCTGTTTTTT

J gene: TRBJ1-4
D gene: NA
CDR3 length: 16
V gene: TRBV4-1
clone size: NA
CDR3 protein: CASSQEVGGMATKLFF
CDR3 DNA: TGCGCCAGCAGCCAAGAGGTCGGAGGGATGGCAACAAAACTGTTTTTT

J gene: TRBJ1-1
D gene: NA
CDR3 length: 15
V gene: TRBV19
clone size: NA
CDR3 protein: CASSIALTLNTEAFF
CDR3 DNA: TGTGCCAGTAGTATCGCGCTCACGTTGAACACTGAAGCTTTCTTT

J gene: TRBJ2-7
D gene: TRBD2
CDR3 length: 16
V gene: TRBV7-2
clone size: few
CDR3 protein: CASSHRRSGGAYEQYF
CDR3 DNA: TGTGCCAGCAGCCATCGTCGTAGCGGGGGGGCCTACGAGCAGTACTTC

J gene: TRBJ2-3
D gene: NA
CDR3 length: 11
V gene: TRBV7-3
clone size: NA
CDR3 protein: CASSLGGTQYF
CDR3 DNA: TGTGCCAGCAGCCTGGGGGGTACGCAGTATTTT

J gene: TRBJ2-2
D gene: NA
CDR3 length: 13
V gene: TRBV19
clone size: once
CDR3 protein: CASKKVDTGELFF
CDR3 DNA: TGTGCCAGTAAGAAGGTGGACACCGGGGAGCTGTTTTTT

J gene: TRBJ1-5
D gene: NA
CDR3 length: 18
V gene: TRBV19
clone size: once
CDR3 protein: CASSAGGPEGSARQPQHF
CDR3 DNA: TGTGCCAGTAGTGCCGGGGGCCCGGAGGGGTCGGCGAGGCAGCCCCAGCATTTT

J gene: TRBJ2-5
D gene: TRBD1
CDR3 length: 13
V gene: TRBV23-1
clone size: NA
CDR3 protein: CASSRTGGETQYF
CDR3 DNA: TGCGCCAGCAGTCGGACAGGGGGAGAGACCCAGTACTTC

J gene: TRBJ1-6
D gene: NA
CDR3 length: 13
V gene: TRBV19
clone size: NA
CDR3 protein: CASSSTENSPLHF
CDR3 DNA: TGTGCCAGTAGTTCTACAGAAAATTCACCCCTCCACTTT

J gene: TRBJ1-3
D gene: TRBD1
CDR3 length: 16
V gene: TRBV10-2
clone size: NA
CDR3 protein: CASSERRTGTGNTIYF
CDR3 DNA: TGCGCCAGCAGTGAGAGGAGGACAGGGACTGGAAACACCATATATTTT

J gene: TRBJ1-1
D gene: TRBD1
CDR3 length: 13
V gene: TRBV28
clone size: NA
CDR3 protein: CASPNRGNTEAFF
CDR3 DNA: TGTGCCAGCCCGAACAGGGGGAACACTGAAGCTTTCTTT

J gene: TRBJ1-2
D gene: TRBD1
CDR3 length: 15
V gene: TRBV28
clone size: NA
CDR3 protein: CASEGQGAAGYGYTF
CDR3 DNA: TGTGCCAGCGAAGGACAGGGGGCGGCGGGCTATGGCTACACCTTC

J gene: TRBJ1-6
D gene: NA
CDR3 length: 11
V gene: TRBV6-1
clone size: NA
CDR3 protein: CASSEGGILHF
CDR3 DNA: TGTGCCAGCAGTGAAGGGGGAATACTCCACTTT

J gene: TRBJ1-6
D gene: NA
CDR3 length: 16
V gene: TRBV6-5
clone size: few
CDR3 protein: CASSYGFAVINSPLHF
CDR3 DNA: TGTGCCAGCAGTTACGGTTTTGCGGTTATTAATTCACCCCTCCACTTT

J gene: TRBJ1-2
D gene: NA
CDR3 length: 15
V gene: TRBV4-3
clone size: NA
CDR3 protein: CASSQAFSGIYGYTF
CDR3 DNA: TGCGCCAGCAGCCAAGCTTTTTCTGGGATCTATGGCTACACCTTC

J gene: TRBJ1-6
D gene: TRBD1
CDR3 length: 16
V gene: TRBV5-1
clone size: once
CDR3 protein: CASSIIPGQGYSPLHF
CDR3 DNA: TGCGCCAGCAGCATCATTCCGGGACAGGGGTATTCACCCCTCCACTTT

J gene: TRBJ1-1
D gene: TRBD1
CDR3 length: 14
V gene: TRBV7-9
clone size: NA
CDR3 protein: CASSPGRGPTEAFF
CDR3 DNA: TGTGCCAGCAGCCCAGGGAGGGGGCCCACTGAAGCTTTCTTT

J gene: TRBJ2-7
D gene: TRBD1
CDR3 length: 12
V gene: TRBV29-1
clone size: NA
CDR3 protein: CSVSTGAYEQYF
CDR3 DNA: TGCAGCGTCTCGACAGGGGCCTACGAGCAGTACTTC

J gene: TRBJ2-3
D gene: NA
CDR3 length: 15
V gene: TRBV15
clone size: NA
CDR3 protein: CATSRGGASTDTQYF
CDR3 DNA: TGTGCCACCAGCAGAGGGGGAGCGAGCACAGATACGCAGTATTTT

J gene: TRBJ1-2
D gene: NA
CDR3 length: 13
V gene: TRBV25-1
clone size: NA
CDR3 protein: CASSEGQNYGYTF
CDR3 DNA: TGTGCCAGCAGTGAAGGGCAGAACTATGGCTACACCTTC

J gene: TRBJ2-1
D gene: NA
CDR3 length: 15
V gene: TRBV11-2
clone size: NA
CDR3 protein: CASRVSEQGGGEQFF
CDR3 DNA: TGTGCCAGCCGAGTTTCCGAACAGGGGGGGGGTGAGCAGTTCTTC

J gene: TRBJ1-2
D gene: NA
CDR3 length: 14
V gene: TRBV29-1
clone size: NA
CDR3 protein: CSVGSGETNYGYTF
CDR3 DNA: TGCAGCGTTGGGTCCGGGGAGACTAACTATGGCTACACCTTC